Listed below are T cell receptor beta chains from one sample, sequenced in a study of cytomegalovirus exposure and HLA in healthy donors. Generated by immunoSEQ multiplex PCR, the TCRdb table keeps only in-frame clones and is missing some. The table shows approximately 240,000 clones, with around nine tenths occurring only once. What was sequenced was PBMCs. These receptors originate from a woman aged 18 to 35 in good health and CMV-seronegative. Each CDR3 is given with its conserved first and last residue. Fields, in order: D gene, clone size, V gene, J gene, CDR3 protein. D genes are given only for firm matches. A clone size is listed for some rows: how often the clone was seen (once, few, many), or a class if it is expanded.

TRBD2	NA	TRBV2	TRBJ2-7	CASGRLARSGYEQYF
NA	NA	TRBV28	TRBJ1-2	CASSSAEPRLGYTF
TRBD2	NA	TRBV29-1	TRBJ2-7	CSVVPGLAGYEQYF
TRBD1	once	TRBV27	TRBJ1-2	CASSLDWDRGARDGYTF
NA	once	TRBV11-3	TRBJ2-1	CASSLGGARYNEQFF
TRBD2	NA	TRBV2	TRBJ2-5	CASGLEGVAGNQETQYF
TRBD1	NA	TRBV5-6	TRBJ1-1	CASSFLRGLAEAFF
NA	NA	TRBV18	TRBJ2-3	CASSPKLRDIQTTDTQYF
NA	NA	TRBV7-9	TRBJ2-1	CASSFLAHNEQFF
NA	NA	TRBV29-1	TRBJ2-1	CSGSGLHYNEQFF
TRBD2	once	TRBV7-6	TRBJ2-1	CASSLRGGRADNEQFF
NA	NA	TRBV7-2	TRBJ1-4	CASSLDSDPDEKLFF
TRBD1	NA	TRBV7-2	TRBJ1-1	CASTPNRGITEAFF
NA	NA	TRBV6-5	TRBJ1-1	CASSLRGLTEAFF
NA	NA	TRBV25-1	TRBJ2-1	CASSVGRGPPYNEQFF
TRBD2	NA	TRBV9	TRBJ2-1	CASITSGRELYTYNEQFF
TRBD1	NA	TRBV19	TRBJ1-2	CASTPTDRARFDYGYTF
TRBD1	NA	TRBV5-8	TRBJ2-2	CASSPWTGKNTGELFF
NA	NA	TRBV5-1	TRBJ2-1	CASSQKTGLNEQFF
NA	NA	TRBV19	TRBJ1-5	CASSILRGTSNQPQHF
TRBD2	NA	TRBV2	TRBJ2-1	CASSALAGGVNEQFF
TRBD1	few	TRBV19	TRBJ1-5	CASQRSGGMHNQPQHF
TRBD1	NA	TRBV18	TRBJ1-2	CASSGSGTDFYGYTF
NA	NA	TRBV28	TRBJ1-4	CASYHGGREKLFF
NA	NA	TRBV6-5	TRBJ1-3	CASSPGTNLYTIYF
TRBD1	NA	TRBV6-1	TRBJ2-5	CASASTGAQETQYF
NA	NA	TRBV15	TRBJ1-1	CATSRSRGYEAFF
NA	NA	TRBV29-1	TRBJ1-2	CSVRTALGYGYTF
TRBD2	NA	TRBV5-1	TRBJ2-6	CASRLASGWDSGANVLTF
NA	few	TRBV30	TRBJ1-1	CAWIFRMNTEAFF
NA	NA	TRBV2	TRBJ2-7	CASRTDSYEQYF
NA	NA	TRBV30	TRBJ1-2	CAWSRDISFGYTF
TRBD1	NA	TRBV27	TRBJ2-7	CASSFIYSDRRSVYEQYF